The 22 T cell receptor beta chains reported below all come from one sample, sequenced in a study of CXCR3-negative and CXCR3-positive naive CD8 T cells. The authors made the TRB cDNA libraries by 5' RACE using UMI labels. From the 5' RACE reads, TCRdb lists one entry per CDR3 protein and no DNA. Its listing shows more than 20,000 distinct CDR3 sequences. The sequencing sample was made of naive CXCR3- CD8+ T cells from blood. Regarding subset: CD45RO-CCR7+CD27+CD95- naive CD8+ T cells lacking CXCR3 (TNR3-). These TCRs come from a human donor in good health. Some clones in this sample may be carry-over from other donors' samples.

The V gene is TRBV20-1, the J gene TRBJ1-1; TCRdb indicates TRBD1, and absent DNA this call remains unverified. Looked up from germline, CDR1 is DFQATT and CDR2 is SNEGSKA (reference sequence). The CDR3 has 14 residues. Here the CDR3 reads CSARRERAWTEAFF.

The chain has TRBV12-3 or TRBV12-4 and TRBJ2-7; TCRdb names TRBD2, which stays unverified in the absence of DNA. This CDR3 is built from 13 residues. CDR3 sequence: CASSLGQNYEQYF.

The rearrangement uses TRBV10-3 and TRBJ2-1. This CDR3 region has 13 residues. Germline V gene data show CDR1 as ENHRY and CDR2 as SYGVKD. CDR3 loop: CAISEWDYNEQFF.

The chain links TRBV7-9 to TRBJ1-2; TCRdb returns TRBD1, unconfirmable since there is no DNA. CDR1 and CDR2 from the germline V gene are SEHNR and FQNEAQ (reference sequence). This CDR3 is 15 amino acids long. The CDR3: CASSLGHPESYGYTF.

This chain joins TRBV6-5 and TRBJ2-7; TCRdb reports TRBD1, a call that lacks DNA to check it against. Germline loops: CDR1 MNHEY, CDR2 SVGAGI. This CDR3 contains 13 residues. This chain's CDR3 is CASSGTEVYEQYF.

This sequence joins TRBV7-9 and TRBJ2-7. Per germline, CDR1 SEHNR and CDR2 FQNEAQ (reference sequence). This CDR3 comprises 17 residues. CDR3 amino acids: CASSLVSPSKSSYEQYF.

This sequence joins TRBV6-2 or TRBV6-3 and TRBJ2-7; there is no DNA to check the TCRdb D call of TRBD2. This CDR3 has 13 amino acids. Germline loops: CDR1 MNHEY, CDR2 SVGEGT. This CDR3 reads CASSYRAIYEQYF.

The chain carries TRBV20-1 and TRBJ1-4; TCRdb returns TRBD1, unconfirmable since there is no DNA. This CDR3 has 15 amino acids. Germline V gene data show CDR1 as DFQATT and CDR2 as SNEGSKA (reference sequence). This chain's CDR3 is CSAWPLAATNEKLFF.

The rearrangement joins TRBV20-1 to TRBJ2-1; TCRdb reports TRBD1, a call that lacks DNA to check it against. Germline loops: CDR1 DFQATT, CDR2 SNEGSKA (reference sequence). The CDR3 consists of 20 residues. CDR3 sequence reads: CSARDQPGQGAGRGYNEQFF.

The chain combines TRBV4-1 with TRBJ2-7. The CDR3 is 13 amino acids. CDR1 and CDR2 from the germline V gene are MGHRA and YSYEKL. The chain's CDR3 is CASSVSDYYEQYF.

This chain joins TRBV20-1 and TRBJ2-3; TCRdb outputs TRBD1, but without DNA this stays unchecked. CDR1 is DFQATT and CDR2 is SNEGSKA in the germline V gene (reference sequence). The CDR3 loop spans 13 amino acids. The CDR3 spells CSAPDRVADTQYF.

The chain couples TRBV29-1 to TRBJ2-5; TCRdb returns TRBD1, unconfirmable since there is no DNA. Germline CDR1 reads SQVTM; CDR2 reads ANQGSEA. This CDR3 is 14 amino acids long. CDR3 amino acids: CSVQGLMAQETQYF.

CDR3 protein: CASSFFATQETQYF. This chain uses TRBV12-3 or TRBV12-4 with TRBJ2-5. The CDR3 has 14 amino acids.

This chain links TRBV28 with TRBJ1-6; lacking DNA, the TRBD1 call made by TCRdb goes unchecked. CDR1 and CDR2 (germline): MDHEN, SYDVKM. The CDR3 extends over 19 amino acids. CDR3 sequence reads: CASSPADHRGRLFGSPLHF.

V is TRBV5-1 and J is TRBJ2-1. The CDR3 has 14 residues. Germline assignment: CDR1 SGHRS and CDR2 YFSETQ. CDR3 amino acids: CASSLAQGYNEQFF.

The gene calls are TRBV4-2 and TRBJ1-1; TCRdb's D call, TRBD1, is unchecked because there is no DNA. This CDR3 is 15 amino acids long. Germline V lookup: CDR1 LGHNA, CDR2 YNFKEQ. This CDR3 is CASSSRDRGRAEAFF.

The gene calls are TRBV6-2 or TRBV6-3 and TRBJ1-2; there is no DNA to check the TCRdb D call of TRBD1. This CDR3 is 13 amino acids long. Germline V gives CDR1 MNHEY, CDR2 SVGEGT. The CDR3 protein is CASSYDTGSGYTF.

This chain connects TRBV12-3 or TRBV12-4 to TRBJ2-1. CDR3 length: 12 residues. CDR3 sequence: CASSFADNEQFF.

The CDR3 loop is CASSLGREDLSEQFF. The chain is built from TRBV13 and TRBJ2-1. CDR3 length: 15 amino acids. Germline V gene sequence: CDR1 PRHDT, CDR2 FYEKMQ (reference sequence).

The chain has TRBV14 and TRBJ2-1. The CDR3 runs 11 residues. Looked up from germline, CDR1 is SGHDN and CDR2 is FVKESK. The CDR3 loop reads CASSQEYEQFF.

The chain recombines TRBV9 with TRBJ2-1; the TRBD1 assignment by TCRdb is unverifiable without DNA. Germline CDR1 reads SGDLS; CDR2 reads YYNGEE. The CDR3 covers 16 residues. The CDR3 here is CASSVVPEPIYNEQFF.

The chain combines TRBV12-3 or TRBV12-4 with TRBJ2-2. The CDR3 contains 11 residues. CDR3 region: CASSRAGELFF.